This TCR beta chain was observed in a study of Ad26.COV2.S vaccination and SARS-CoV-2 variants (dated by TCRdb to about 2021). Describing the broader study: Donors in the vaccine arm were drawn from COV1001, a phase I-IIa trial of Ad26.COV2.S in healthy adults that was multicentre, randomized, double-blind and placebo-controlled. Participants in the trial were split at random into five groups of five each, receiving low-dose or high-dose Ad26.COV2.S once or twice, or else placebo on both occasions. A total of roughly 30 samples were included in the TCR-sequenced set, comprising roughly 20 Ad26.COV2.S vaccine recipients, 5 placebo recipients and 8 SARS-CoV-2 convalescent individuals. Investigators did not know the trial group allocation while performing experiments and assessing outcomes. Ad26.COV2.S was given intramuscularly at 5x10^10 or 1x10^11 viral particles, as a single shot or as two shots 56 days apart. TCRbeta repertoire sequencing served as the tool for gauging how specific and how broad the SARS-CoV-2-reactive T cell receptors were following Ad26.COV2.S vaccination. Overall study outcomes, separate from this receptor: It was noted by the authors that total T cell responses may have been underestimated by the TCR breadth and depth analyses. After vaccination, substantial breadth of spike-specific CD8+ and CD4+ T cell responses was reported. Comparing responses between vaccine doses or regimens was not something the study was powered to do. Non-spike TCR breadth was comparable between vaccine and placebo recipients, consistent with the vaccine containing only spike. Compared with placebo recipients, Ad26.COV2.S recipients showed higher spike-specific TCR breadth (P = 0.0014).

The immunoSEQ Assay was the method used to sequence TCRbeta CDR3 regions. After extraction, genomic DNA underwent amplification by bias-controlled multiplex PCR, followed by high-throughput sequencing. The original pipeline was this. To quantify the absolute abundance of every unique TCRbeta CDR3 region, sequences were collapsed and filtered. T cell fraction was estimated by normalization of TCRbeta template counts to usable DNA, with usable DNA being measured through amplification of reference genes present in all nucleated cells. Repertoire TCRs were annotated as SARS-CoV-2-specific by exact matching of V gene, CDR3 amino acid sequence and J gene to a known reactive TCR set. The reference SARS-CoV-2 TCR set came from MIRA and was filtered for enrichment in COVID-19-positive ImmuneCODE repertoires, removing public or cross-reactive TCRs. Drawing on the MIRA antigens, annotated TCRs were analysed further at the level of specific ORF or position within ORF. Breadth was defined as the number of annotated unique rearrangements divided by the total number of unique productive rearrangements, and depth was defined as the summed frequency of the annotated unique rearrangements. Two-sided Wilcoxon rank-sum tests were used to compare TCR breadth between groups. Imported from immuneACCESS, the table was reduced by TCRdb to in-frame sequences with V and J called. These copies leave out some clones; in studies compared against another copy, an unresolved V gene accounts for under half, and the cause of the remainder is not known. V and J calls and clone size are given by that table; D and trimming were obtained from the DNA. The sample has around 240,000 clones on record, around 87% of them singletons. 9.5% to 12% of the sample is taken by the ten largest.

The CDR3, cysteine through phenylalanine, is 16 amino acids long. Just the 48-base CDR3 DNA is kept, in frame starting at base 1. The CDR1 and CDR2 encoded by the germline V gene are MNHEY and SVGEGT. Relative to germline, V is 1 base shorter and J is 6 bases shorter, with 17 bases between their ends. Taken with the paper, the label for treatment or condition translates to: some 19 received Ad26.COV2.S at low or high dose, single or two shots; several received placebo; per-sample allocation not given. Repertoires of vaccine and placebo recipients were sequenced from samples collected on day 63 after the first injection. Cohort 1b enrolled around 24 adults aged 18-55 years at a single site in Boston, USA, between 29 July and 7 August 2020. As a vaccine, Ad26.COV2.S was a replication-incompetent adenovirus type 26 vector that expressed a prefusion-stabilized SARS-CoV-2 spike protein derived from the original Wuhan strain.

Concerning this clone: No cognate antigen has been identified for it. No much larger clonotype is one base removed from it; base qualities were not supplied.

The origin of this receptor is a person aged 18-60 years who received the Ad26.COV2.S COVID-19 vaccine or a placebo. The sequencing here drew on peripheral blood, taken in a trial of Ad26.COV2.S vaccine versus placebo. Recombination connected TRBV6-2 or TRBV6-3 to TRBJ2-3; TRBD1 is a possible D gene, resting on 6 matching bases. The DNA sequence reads TGTGCCAGCAGTTACTTTAACAGGGAATTCAACGATACGCAGTATTTT. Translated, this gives CASSYFNREFNDTQYF.